The 18 T cell receptor beta chains presented below share a single source sample, sequenced in a study of response to subunit inactivated influenza vaccine. TCRdb re-called the RT-PCR reads with MiXCR, one entry per CDR3 protein. The sample holds some 500,000 distinct CDR3 sequences, approximately 16% seen once. Sequences were derived from CD4+ T cells sorted from PBMCs, sampled 23 months after vaccination. These receptors were taken from a man aged 45 to 70 who received an inactivated influenza vaccine.

CDR3 DNA: TGTGCCAGCAGCAAAGCCCCTCGGGGCACTGAAGCTTTCTTT. It yields the protein CASSKAPRGTEAFF. The chain is built from TRBV21-1 and TRBJ1-1. TRBV21-1 is a known pseudogene. CDR3 size: 14 residues.

Only a few counts were recorded for this clonotype. The V and J genes are TRBV9 and TRBJ2-1, with TRBD1 identical over 9 bases. In germline, CDR1 is SGDLS, CDR2 YYNGEE. Germline trimming cut 3 bases from V and 6 bases from J; bases unmatched to any gene: 16. The CDR3 totals 18 residues. CDR3 protein: CASSGSLGDRVPLNEQFF. DNA for the CDR3: TGTGCCAGCAGCGGATCGTTGGGGGACAGGGTCCCCCTCAATGAGCAGTTCTTC.

In its sample, this clonotype was seen a few times. The chain carries TRBV20-1 and TRBJ1-4; D remains unclear. V was cut by 4 bases and J by 0 bases, with 9 bases left in between. The germline gives CDR1 DFQATT, CDR2 SNEGSKA (reference sequence). The CDR3 covers 14 residues. CDR3 protein: CSAKLATTNEKLFF. CDR3 DNA: TGCAGTGCTAAGTTGGCAACAACTAATGAAAAACTGTTTTTT.

This clonotype was seen a few times. The chain joins TRBV7-6 to TRBJ2-3; D possibly matches TRBD1 or TRBD2 (6 bases each). Trimming shortened V by 2 bases and J by 8 bases, and 11 bases separated the two germline ends. This CDR3 has 13 residues. Germline V gives CDR1 SGHVS, CDR2 FNYEAQ. CDR3 amino acids: CASSLSEGGTQYF. CDR3 sequence (DNA): TGTGCCAGCAGCTTATCGGAGGGGGGTACGCAGTATTTT.

In its sample, this clonotype was seen many times. V is TRBV3-1 and J is TRBJ1-1, with 8 bases identical to TRBD1. From germline, CDR1 is LGHDT and CDR2 YNNKEL (reference sequence). The CDR3 is 15 amino acids. V was clipped by 4 bases and J by 0 bases; unmatched bases: 4. The CDR3 region has the DNA TGTGCCAGCAGCCTCGGACAGGGACTGAACACTGAAGCTTTCTTT. This codes for CASSLGQGLNTEAFF. The full variable domain, completed using reference TRBV3-1 and TRBJ1-1, is DTAVSQTPKYLVTQMGNDKSIKCEQNLGHDTMYWYKQDSKKFLKIMFSYNNKELIINETVPNRFSPKSPDKAHLNLHINSLELGDSAVYFCASSLGQGLNTEAFFGQGTRLTVV.

This clonotype was recorded a few times. The rearrangement links TRBV6-2 or TRBV6-3 to TRBJ2-7, with 9 positions matching TRBD1. CDR3 length: 15 residues. The germline CDR1 and CDR2 sequences are MNHEY and SVGEGT. V lost 7 bases, J lost 1 base, and 8 bases stayed unmatched. The CDR3 nucleotides are TGTGCCAGCACCGACAGGGGGGAGGATTCCTACGAGCAGTACTTC. Protein: CASTDRGEDSYEQYF.

This clonotype was observed a handful of times. The V call is TRBV29-1, the J call TRBJ1-1; D is unresolved. The V gene's germline CDR1 is SQVTM and CDR2 ANQGSEA. V lost 1 base and J 0 bases, leaving 6 bases between the germline ends. The length of the CDR3 is 13 residues. The CDR3 sequence is CSVEGVMNTEAFF. CDR3 bases: TGCAGCGTTGAAGGGGTTATGAACACTGAAGCTTTCTTT.

The table lists this clonotype with a few counts. The rearrangement links TRBV10-3 to TRBJ2-3; 8 nucleotides line up with TRBD2. The V gene end was trimmed by 4 bases and the J gene end by 0 bases; junction bases not matched to a gene: 3. This CDR3 has 15 residues. Germline lookup yields CDR1 ENHRY and CDR2 SYGVKD. The CDR3 nucleotides are TGTGCCATCAGTGGGACTAGCCCTAGCACAGATACGCAGTATTTT. This gives the protein CAISGTSPSTDTQYF.

This chain links TRBV4-1 with TRBJ2-2; a possible D gene is TRBD1 (5 bases). The CDR3 is 14 residues long. Germline lookup yields CDR1 MGHRA and CDR2 YSYEKL. Deletions cut 1 base from V and 7 bases from J, with 10 bases between. CDR3 sequence: CASSQVSGYGELFF. The CDR3 DNA reads as TGCGCCAGCAGCCAAGTTTCAGGGTACGGGGAGCTGTTTTTT.

The chain links TRBV6-5 to TRBJ2-7; D possibly corresponds to TRBD1 (6 bases). Germline loops: CDR1 MNHEY, CDR2 SVGAGI. The V and J ends lost 1 base and 6 bases respectively, with 13 bases between them. The CDR3 is 14 residues long. The CDR3 DNA is TGTGCCAGCAGTTACTTTGACAGGAATGGCGAGCAGTACTTC. Translated: CASSYFDRNGEQYF.

This clonotype was seen at least ten times. The V call is TRBV29-1, the J call TRBJ2-3, with D unclear. Germline CDR1 is SQVTM and CDR2 is ANQGSEA. Trimming removed 6 bases from V and 1 base from J, with 8 bases in between. The CDR3 loop spans 12 amino acids. The CDR3 sequence: CSVLDGTDTQYF. For the CDR3, the DNA is TGCAGCGTGTTGGACGGCACAGATACGCAGTATTTT.

This clonotype was picked up one time. V gene TRBV4-3 combines with J gene TRBJ2-3; 9 bases line up with TRBD2. The germline V gene has CDR1 LGHNA and CDR2 YSLEER. This CDR3 has 17 residues. V gave up 4 bases and J gave up 3 bases; unmatched junction bases: 11. This CDR3 is CASSPGFGGRGTDTQYF. The CDR3 DNA follows: TGCGCCAGCAGCCCCGGGTTCGGCGGGAGGGGGACAGATACGCAGTATTTT.

This clonotype was seen a handful of times. This chain joins TRBV12-3 or TRBV12-4 and TRBJ2-7; 10 bases line up with TRBD1. The CDR3 spans 13 residues. The ends lost 8 bases at V and 7 bases at J; junction bases unmatched: 8. The CDR3 coding sequence is TGTGCCAGCCGGGACAGGGGCGGGGGGGAGCAGTACTTC. This gives the protein CASRDRGGGEQYF.

This clonotype appeared a few times. This rearrangement joins TRBV18 to TRBJ2-7; D gene unclear. CDR1 KGHSH and CDR2 LQKENI come from the germline V gene. Between the trimmed V and J ends, which lost 0 bases and 3 bases, there was a span of 6 bases. This CDR3 has 13 residues. The CDR3 sequence: CASSPPGIYEQYF. Written as DNA, the CDR3 is TGTGCCAGCTCACCACCTGGGATCTACGAGCAGTACTTC.

The V call is TRBV12-3 or TRBV12-4, the J call TRBJ1-1; D is undetermined. With 6 bases removed from V and 6 bases from J, the gap between germline ends came to 14 bases. This CDR3 is built from 13 residues. The CDR3 here is CASSRRPGAEAFF. The CDR3 DNA sequence: TGTGCCAGCAGCCGGCGACCGGGAGCTGAAGCTTTCTTT.

This clonotype was seen repeatedly, ten times or more. The chain is built from TRBV20-1 and TRBJ2-4; D not resolved. Germline CDR1 reads DFQATT; CDR2 reads SNEGSKA (reference sequence). The CDR3 has 12 amino acids. Trimming removed 0 bases at V and 9 bases at J, with 9 bases between. The CDR3 DNA reads as TGCAGTGCTAGAGATCCCCGTGGCATTCAGTACTTC. Translated, it gives CSARDPRGIQYF.

This chain joins TRBV6-2 or TRBV6-3 and TRBJ2-3, with TRBD2 matching over 9 bases. The germline V gene has CDR1 MNHEY and CDR2 SVGEGT. This CDR3 region has 14 residues. The V segment lost 6 bases and the J segment 2 bases; nucleotides outside the gene matches: 3. The CDR3: CASRTSGPTDTQYF. The CDR3 region has the DNA TGTGCCAGCAGGACTAGCGGCCCCACAGATACGCAGTATTTT.

The chain recombines TRBV12-3 or TRBV12-4 with TRBJ2-7, with 7 positions matching TRBD2. The CDR3 is 12 residues long. With 7 bases clipped from V and 3 bases from J, the junction kept 3 bases outside the gene matches. In DNA form, the CDR3 reads TGTGCCAGCACCGGCGGGAGCTACGAGCAGTACTTC. Translated, it gives CASTGGSYEQYF.